A single sample is the source of the 19 T cell receptor beta chains below, sequenced in a study of shared clonotypes between healthy human individuals. Some clones are missing from TCRdb's copy, which holds only in-frame ones; the method was immunoSEQ multiplex PCR. The table includes some 1,100,000 clones, 75% to 85% detected once. Sequences were obtained from memory CD4+ T cells from PBMCs. The subset was: CD45RA-negative fraction. Source of these receptors: a man aged 18 to 30 in good health. Some clones in this sample may be carry-over from other donors' samples.

This clone was observed a handful of times. This chain joins TRBV6-1 and TRBJ2-7; TRBD1 is a possible D gene (6 bases). Trimming shortened V by 5 bases and J by 0 bases, and 11 bases separated the two germline ends. This CDR3 has 14 residues. Germline assignment: CDR1 MNHNS and CDR2 SASEGT. As DNA, the CDR3 is TGTGCCAGCAGTCGAGACAGGAACTCCTACGAGCAGTACTTC. Encoded protein: CASSRDRNSYEQYF.

This clone has a single count. A much larger clone lies a single base off, so this may be a read error. The chain recombines TRBV9 with TRBJ2-1, with 11 bases aligning to TRBD2. The CDR3 sequence is 14 residues long. V shed 4 bases and J 7 bases; nucleotides not matched to a gene: 4. The germline V gene encodes CDR1 SGDLS and CDR2 YYNGEE. The CDR3 spells CASSPWTSGNEQFF. The CDR3 nucleotides read TGTGCCAGCAGCCCCTGGACTAGCGGGAATGAGCAGTTCTTC.

This clone has just a few counts. V is TRBV19 and J is TRBJ2-7, with D perhaps matching TRBD1 (5 bases). The germline gives CDR1 LNHDA, CDR2 SQIVND (reference sequence). CDR3 length equals 12 residues. V dropped 7 bases and J dropped 5 bases, with 12 bases sitting between them. The CDR3 loop reads CASKGSPHEQYF. CDR3 nucleotides: TGTGCCAGTAAGGGGTCCCCTCACGAGCAGTACTTC.

This chain connects TRBV6-1 to TRBJ2-2; possibly TRBD2 for D (5 bases). Germline V gene lookup returns CDR1 MNHNS and CDR2 SASEGT. Trimming took off 10 bases at V and 4 bases at J, with 16 bases between the two ends. CDR3 length: 14 amino acids. This CDR3 is CATRHGVLTGELFF. The CDR3, as DNA: TGTGCCACTCGGCACGGGGTCCTCACCGGGGAGCTGTTTTTT.

V and J are TRBV11-2 and TRBJ2-7, with TRBD1 matching 8 bases. The CDR3 contains 14 residues. The trim removed 5 bases at V and 2 bases at J, leaving 5 bases unmatched. Per the germline V gene, CDR1 is SGHAT and CDR2 is FQNNGV. CDR3 amino acids: CASSARTGTYEQYF. CDR3 nucleotides: TGTGCCAGCAGCGCCAGGACAGGGACCTACGAGCAGTACTTC.

The chain is built from TRBV7-2 and TRBJ2-3; 13 bases align to TRBD2. Germline V lookup: CDR1 SGHTA, CDR2 FQGNSA. This CDR3 region has 17 residues. J gave up 5 bases and V 4 bases, and 9 bases lay outside the gene matches. CDR3 nucleotides: TGTGCCAGCAGCTCCCCGGTCCGACTAGCGGGAGGAGATACGCAGTATTTT. Its translation is CASSSPVRLAGGDTQYF.

The gene calls are TRBV7-6 and TRBJ2-2; maybe TRBD2 (5 bases). The germline CDR1 and CDR2 sequences are SGHVS and FNYEAQ. The CDR3 sequence is 16 residues long. V was trimmed by 0 bases and J by 7 bases, leaving 15 bases between them. As DNA, the CDR3 is TGTGCCAGCAGCTTAGCTCAAGCGGCCTCGGGCGGGGAGCTGTTTTTT. It specifies CASSLAQAASGGELFF.

V and J are TRBV11-2 and TRBJ2-2, with TRBD1 identical over 8 bases. In germline, CDR1 is SGHAT, CDR2 FQNNGV. V shed 5 bases and J 2 bases; nucleotides not matched to a gene: 7. The CDR3 contains 16 residues. The chain's CDR3 is CASSPLAGGNTGELFF. CDR3 in DNA: TGTGCCAGCAGCCCCCTTGCAGGGGGCAACACCGGGGAGCTGTTTTTT.

The chain has TRBV5-4 and TRBJ2-5; no clear D gene. Deletions cut 0 bases from V and 6 bases from J, with 6 bases between. Germline V gene sequence: CDR1 SGHNT, CDR2 YYREEE (reference sequence). The CDR3 extends over 12 amino acids. The CDR3 loop is CASSLDVKTQYF. The CDR3 DNA reads TGTGCCAGCAGCTTGGACGTGAAGACCCAGTACTTC.

This chain uses TRBV27 with TRBJ2-7, with 9 bases fitting TRBD2. This CDR3 region has 16 residues. The germline CDR1 and CDR2 sequences are MNHEY and SMNVEV (reference sequence). J was trimmed by 6 bases and V by 4 bases; bases with no gene match: 13. CDR3 loop: CASSYRVPGLASEQYF. The DNA of the CDR3 is TGTGCCAGCAGTTATAGAGTGCCGGGACTAGCCTCCGAGCAGTACTTC.

A few counts support this clone. The chain joins TRBV18 to TRBJ1-2, with TRBD1 identical over 11 bases. The CDR3 has 15 residues. Germline V gene sequence: CDR1 KGHSH, CDR2 LQKENI. V shed 3 bases, J shed 8 bases, and the junction held 8 bases outside the gene matches. The CDR3 DNA is TGTGCCAGCTCACCCGCGGACAGGGGGCGTCGAGGCTACACCTTC. The encoded protein is CASSPADRGRRGYTF. Combining the CDR3 with reference TRBV18 and TRBJ1-2 gives the whole variable domain NAGVMQNPRHLVRRRGQEARLRCSPMKGHSHVYWYRQLPEEGLKFMVYLQKENIIDESGMPKERFSAEFPKEGPSILRIQQVVRGDSAAYFCASSPADRGRRGYTFGSGTRLTVV.

This chain connects TRBV5-1 to TRBJ2-1; D unclear. This CDR3 comprises 15 residues. Germline V gene lookup returns CDR1 SGHRS and CDR2 YFSETQ. Trimming took off 2 bases at V and 4 bases at J, with 13 bases between the two ends. CDR3 protein: CASSLTSEDYNEQFF. CDR3 DNA: TGCGCCAGCAGCTTAACCAGCGAGGATTACAATGAGCAGTTCTTC. The whole variable domain, filled in from reference TRBV5-1 and TRBJ2-1, reads KAGVTQTPRYLIKTRGQQVTLSCSPISGHRSVSWYQQTPGQGLQFLFEYFSETQRNKGNFPGRFSGRQFSNSRSEMNVSTLELGDSALYLCASSLTSEDYNEQFFGPGTRLTVL.

The chain is built from TRBV4-2 and TRBJ2-3; 13 nucleotides line up with TRBD2. The CDR3 covers 20 residues. The V and J ends lost 4 bases and 8 bases, in that order; junction bases with no gene match: 21. Germline assignment: CDR1 LGHNA and CDR2 YNFKEQ. The CDR3 is CASSLFPGTSGALRPGTQYF. CDR3 nucleotides: TGTGCCAGCAGCCTATTTCCCGGGACTAGCGGGGCCCTGCGGCCGGGTACGCAGTATTTT.

The chain recombines TRBV27 with TRBJ1-2; weak D call: TRBD1 (5 bases). This CDR3 is built from 15 residues. CDR1 MNHEY and CDR2 SMNVEV come from the germline V gene (reference sequence). Trimming removed 5 bases at V and 6 bases at J, with 19 bases between. The CDR3 DNA reads TGTGCCAGCAGTCGACCCCCCCCGGGGACCCATGGCTACACCTTC. As protein: CASSRPPPGTHGYTF.

This clone was detected many times. The chain employs TRBV6-1 and TRBJ2-7; D uncertain. The V gene's germline CDR1 is MNHNS and CDR2 SASEGT. V was clipped by 10 bases and J by 7 bases, with 8 bases between them. The CDR3 has 9 residues. The CDR3 DNA is TGTGCCACCTCTGGGGAGCAGTACTTC. This gives the protein CATSGEQYF.

The table lists this clone with a count of one. This rearrangement joins TRBV5-6 to TRBJ2-3; 9 bases fit TRBD2. V lost 0 bases, J lost 4 bases, and 6 bases stayed unmatched. In germline, CDR1 is SGHDT, CDR2 YYEEEE. This CDR3 has 16 residues. CDR3 residues: CASSLVGGRGSDTQYF. CDR3 bases: TGTGCCAGCAGCTTGGTTGGCGGGAGGGGGTCAGATACGCAGTATTTT.

Regarding this clone: A much larger clone differs from this one at a single base, so this may be a read error. The same CDR3 also results from other DNA sequences found in this sample. This chain connects TRBV11-3 to TRBJ1-1, with D possibly being TRBD1 (6 bases). The CDR3 length is 14 residues. Germline-derived CDR1 and CDR2 are SGHNT and YENEEA. V was pared by 0 bases and J by 3 bases, with 8 bases between. The CDR3 bases are TGTGCCAGCAGCTTAGAGGGGGCGGACACTGAAGCTTTCTTT. Residues: CASSLEGADTEAFF.

V gene TRBV6-6 combines with J gene TRBJ2-5, with unresolved D. V dropped 0 bases and J dropped 3 bases, with 8 bases sitting between them. This CDR3 comprises 14 residues. Germline assignment: CDR1 MNHNY and CDR2 SVGAGI (reference sequence). The CDR3 region has the DNA TGTGCCAGCAGTTACTCGGAACGTAAAGAGACCCAGTACTTC. It encodes CASSYSERKETQYF.

In this sample, this clone turned up a few times. J is TRBJ1-1 and V is TRBV27; the D gene is possibly TRBD1 (5 bases). CDR1 MNHEY and CDR2 SMNVEV come from the germline V gene (reference sequence). The CDR3 has 17 residues. V lost 5 bases and J lost 0, with 19 bases in between. CDR3 bases: TGTGCCAGCAGTCAGGGTTTGGGCAGCTTCTTGAACACTGAAGCTTTCTTT. Translation: CASSQGLGSFLNTEAFF.